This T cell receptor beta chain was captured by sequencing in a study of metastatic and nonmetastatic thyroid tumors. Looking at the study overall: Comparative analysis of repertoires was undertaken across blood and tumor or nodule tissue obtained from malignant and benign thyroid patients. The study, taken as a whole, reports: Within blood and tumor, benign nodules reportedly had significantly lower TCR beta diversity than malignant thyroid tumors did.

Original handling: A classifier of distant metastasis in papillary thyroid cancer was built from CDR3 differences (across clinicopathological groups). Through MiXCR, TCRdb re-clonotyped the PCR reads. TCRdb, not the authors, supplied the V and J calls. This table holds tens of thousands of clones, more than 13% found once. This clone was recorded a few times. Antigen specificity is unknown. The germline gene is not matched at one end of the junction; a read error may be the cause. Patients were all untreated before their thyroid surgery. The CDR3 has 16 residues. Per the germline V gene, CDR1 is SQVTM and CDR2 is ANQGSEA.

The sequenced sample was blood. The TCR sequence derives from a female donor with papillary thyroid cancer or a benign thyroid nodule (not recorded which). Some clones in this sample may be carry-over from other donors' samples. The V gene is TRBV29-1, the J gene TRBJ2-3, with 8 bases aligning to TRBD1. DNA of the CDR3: TGCAGCGTCGAAGTAGCCAGGGGGCGCGGCACAGATACGCAGTATTTT. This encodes CSVEVARGRGTDTQYF.